These 17 T cell receptor beta chains came from one sample sequenced in a study of T-cell memory formation after mild COVID-19 listed by TCRdb under 2021. The library was generated by 5' RACE. The instrument given in TCRdb is Illumina NovaSeq 6000. TCRdb reprocessing: public reads trimmed at Q25 with fastp, clones called with MiXCR, in-frame beta chains kept. A single entry per CDR3 protein holds the most common genes and DNA from its merged rows. This sample has some 120,000 distinct CDR3 sequences in its table, and approximately 6.2% of those were observed once. The ten largest clones represent over 2% of the sample. The source material was PBMCs or a T cell subset sorted from them (not recorded which). These receptors all stem from an adult woman who had mild COVID-19 (a few samples of this study predate the infection). The sample titles of this study are shuffled in the database, so cell type and time point are left out; the donor was told from shared clones.

The V and J genes are TRBV25-1 and TRBJ2-6, with D possibly TRBD1 on 6 matching bases. Germline values: CDR1 MGHDK, CDR2 SYGVNS. V was cut by 2 bases and J by 2 bases, with 7 bases left in between. The CDR3 sequence is 15 residues long. As DNA, the CDR3 is TGTGCCAGCAGTGAACGACAGGCTGGGGCCAACGTCCTGACTTTC. Its protein product is CASSERQAGANVLTF. Drawing the rest from reference TRBV25-1 and TRBJ2-6, the complete variable domain is EADIYQTPRYLVIGTGKKITLECSQTMGHDKMYWYQQDPGMELHLIHYSYGVNSTEKGDLSSESTVSRIRTEHFPLTLESARPSHTSQYLCASSERQAGANVLTFGAGSRLTVL.

This clonotype was seen many times. The chain is built from TRBV20-1 and TRBJ1-2; no reliable D call. Looked up from germline, CDR1 is DFQATT and CDR2 is SNEGSKA (reference sequence). Trimming stripped 1 base from V and 6 bases from J, with 12 bases between. The CDR3 runs to 13 residues. The chain's CDR3 is CSARVWQPDGYTF. CDR3 DNA sequence: TGCAGTGCTAGAGTTTGGCAGCCGGATGGCTACACCTTC.

V is TRBV5-1 and J is TRBJ2-3; 11 bases align to TRBD2. The CDR3 is made up of 18 amino acids. Germline CDR1 SGHRS, CDR2 YFSETQ. Trimming removed 3 bases from V and 4 bases from J; junction bases left unmatched: 13. The DNA for the CDR3 is TGCGCCAGCAGCTGGTCTAGCGGGGGGATAGCGGTGGCAGATACGCAGTATTTT. It is translated as CASSWSSGGIAVADTQYF.

The chain carries TRBV11-2 and TRBJ2-7; D may match TRBD1 or TRBD2 (6 bases each). CDR3 length: 16 amino acids. The V end lost 3 bases, the J end lost 6 bases, and 21 bases lay between the germline ends. Germline CDR1 is SGHAT and CDR2 is FQNNGV. CDR3 residues: CASSFSRGGGASEQYF. In nucleotides, the CDR3 is TGTGCCAGCAGCTTTAGTCGAGGAGGGGGAGCCTCCGAGCAGTACTTC. The full variable domain, rest sourced from reference TRBV11-2 and TRBJ2-7, is EAGVAQSPRYKIIEKRQSVAFWCNPISGHATLYWYQQILGQGPKLLIQFQNNGVVDDSQLPKDRFSAERLKGVDSTLKIQPAKLEDSAVYLCASSFSRGGGASEQYFGPGTRLTVT.

J is TRBJ1-1 and V is TRBV12-3 or TRBV12-4; D ambiguous. Trimming pared 2 bases from V and 0 bases from J, leaving 7 bases between. The length of the CDR3 is 14 residues. The CDR3 reads CASSLQALNTEAFF. The CDR3 DNA reads TGTGCCAGCAGTTTACAGGCACTGAACACTGAAGCTTTCTTT.

This sequence joins TRBV30 and TRBJ1-1, with no clear D. The germline V gene encodes CDR1 GTSNPN and CDR2 SVGIG (reference sequence). This CDR3 has 13 amino acids. V was shortened by 0 bases and J by 8 bases, with 13 bases between the two germline ends. CDR3: CAWSVLWGGEAFF. In DNA form, the CDR3 reads TGTGCCTGGAGTGTACTCTGGGGAGGAGAAGCTTTCTTT.

In its sample, this clonotype was seen many times. The rearrangement links TRBV5-1 to TRBJ2-3; 10 bases align to TRBD2. The junction had 3 bases not matched to a gene; V was cut back by 2 bases and J by 0 bases. Per germline, CDR1 SGHRS and CDR2 YFSETQ. The CDR3 length is 16 residues. The CDR3 bases are TGCGCCAGCAGCTTAGGACTAGCGGATAGCACAGATACGCAGTATTTT. It is translated as CASSLGLADSTDTQYF.

The chain joins TRBV12-3 or TRBV12-4 to TRBJ2-6; D gene ambiguous. V lost 1 base to trimming and J lost 4 bases, with 8 bases between them. This CDR3 spans 15 amino acids. This chain's CDR3 is CASSLGSGGANVLTF. CDR3 in DNA: TGTGCCAGCAGTTTAGGCAGTGGAGGGGCCAACGTCCTGACTTTC.

This clonotype was counted at least ten times. This chain's CDR3 is CASSSSGTRDTQYF. In nucleotides, the CDR3 is TGCGCCAGCAGCTCCTCCGGGACTAGAGATACGCAGTATTTT. The genes are TRBV5-1 and TRBJ2-3, with 8 bases aligning to TRBD2. V trimming: 3 bases; J trimming: 5 bases; junction bases outside the gene matches: 5. The length of the CDR3 is 14 residues. Germline CDR1 SGHRS, CDR2 YFSETQ.

In DNA form, the CDR3 reads TGTGCCAGCAGCGTAGGGCCTACGAACACCGGGGAGCTGTTTTTT. Residues: CASSVGPTNTGELFF. The chain links TRBV9 to TRBJ2-2, with D unclear. V dropped 0 bases and J dropped 0 bases, with 6 bases sitting between them. The CDR3 has 15 residues. The germline V gene has CDR1 SGDLS and CDR2 YYNGEE.

This clonotype was observed a few times. The CDR3 loop is CASRDLAGVTDTQYF. The CDR3 nucleotides read TGTGCCAGCAGGGATCTAGCGGGGGTCACCGATACGCAGTATTTT. The V gene is TRBV2, the J gene TRBJ2-3, with TRBD2 matching 10 bases. The CDR3 totals 15 residues. Per germline, CDR1 SNHLY and CDR2 FYNNEI. Trimming removed 6 bases from V and 6 bases from J; junction bases left unmatched: 9.

This clonotype was recorded many times. This rearrangement joins TRBV12-3 or TRBV12-4 to TRBJ2-6; weak D call: TRBD2 (6 bases). V dropped 6 bases and J dropped 0 bases, with 18 bases sitting between them. The CDR3 is 18 amino acids. This CDR3 is CASSPRLAQSSGANVLTF. The CDR3 nucleotides read TGTGCCAGCAGCCCCCGTCTAGCGCAGAGCTCTGGGGCCAACGTCCTGACTTTC.

This clonotype was found many times. The rearrangement links TRBV24-1 to TRBJ1-1; TRBD1 aligns across 8 bases. CDR3 length: 13 amino acids. Trimming at V came to 7 bases and at J to 1 base, leaving 1 base not matched to a gene. Germline loops: CDR1 KGHDR, CDR2 SFDVKD. The CDR3 loop is CATSGTGNTEAFF. Written as DNA, the CDR3 is TGTGCCACCAGCGGGACAGGGAACACTGAAGCTTTCTTT.

Only a few counts were recorded for this clonotype. The chain links TRBV20-1 to TRBJ2-5; the match to TRBD2 covers 10 bases. The length of the CDR3 is 17 residues. V trimming: 3 bases; J trimming: 5 bases; junction bases outside the gene matches: 15. The germline V gene has CDR1 DFQATT and CDR2 SNEGSKA (reference sequence). This CDR3 reads CSASSGRALILGETQYF. The CDR3 DNA follows: TGCAGTGCTAGCAGCGGGAGGGCCCTCATCCTCGGGGAGACCCAGTACTTC.

This clonotype was found a few times. Here the CDR3 reads CASSAGTGKETQYF. In DNA form, the CDR3 reads TGCGCCAGCAGCGCCGGGACAGGGAAAGAGACCCAGTACTTC. The genes are TRBV5-1 and TRBJ2-5; the match to TRBD1 covers 9 bases. Germline CDR1 and CDR2: SGHRS and YFSETQ. The trim removed 4 bases at V and 3 bases at J, leaving 4 bases unmatched. The CDR3 is 14 amino acids. The variable domain in full, completed from reference TRBV5-1 and TRBJ2-5, reads KAGVTQTPRYLIKTRGQQVTLSCSPISGHRSVSWYQQTPGQGLQFLFEYFSETQRNKGNFPGRFSGRQFSNSRSEMNVSTLELGDSALYLCASSAGTGKETQYFGPGTRLLVL.

This clonotype was counted between two and nine times. The chain couples TRBV10-3 to TRBJ1-1, with TRBD1 identical over 7 bases. CDR1 is ENHRY and CDR2 is SYGVKD in the germline V gene. With V trimmed by 0 bases and J by 3 bases, 7 bases remained unmatched. This CDR3 spans 16 amino acids. The CDR3 DNA follows: TGTGCCATCAGTGAGTCTGTTGGCAGGGGGGACACTGAAGCTTTCTTT. This codes for CAISESVGRGDTEAFF.

Ten or more counts support this clonotype. V gene TRBV12-3 or TRBV12-4 combines with J gene TRBJ2-6, with D perhaps TRBD2 (5 bases). The CDR3 is made up of 15 amino acids. Between the trimmed V and J ends, which lost 2 bases and 2 bases, there was a span of 7 bases. The CDR3: CASSLRGAGANVLTF. The CDR3, as DNA: TGTGCCAGCAGTTTACGGGGTGCTGGGGCCAACGTCCTGACTTTC.